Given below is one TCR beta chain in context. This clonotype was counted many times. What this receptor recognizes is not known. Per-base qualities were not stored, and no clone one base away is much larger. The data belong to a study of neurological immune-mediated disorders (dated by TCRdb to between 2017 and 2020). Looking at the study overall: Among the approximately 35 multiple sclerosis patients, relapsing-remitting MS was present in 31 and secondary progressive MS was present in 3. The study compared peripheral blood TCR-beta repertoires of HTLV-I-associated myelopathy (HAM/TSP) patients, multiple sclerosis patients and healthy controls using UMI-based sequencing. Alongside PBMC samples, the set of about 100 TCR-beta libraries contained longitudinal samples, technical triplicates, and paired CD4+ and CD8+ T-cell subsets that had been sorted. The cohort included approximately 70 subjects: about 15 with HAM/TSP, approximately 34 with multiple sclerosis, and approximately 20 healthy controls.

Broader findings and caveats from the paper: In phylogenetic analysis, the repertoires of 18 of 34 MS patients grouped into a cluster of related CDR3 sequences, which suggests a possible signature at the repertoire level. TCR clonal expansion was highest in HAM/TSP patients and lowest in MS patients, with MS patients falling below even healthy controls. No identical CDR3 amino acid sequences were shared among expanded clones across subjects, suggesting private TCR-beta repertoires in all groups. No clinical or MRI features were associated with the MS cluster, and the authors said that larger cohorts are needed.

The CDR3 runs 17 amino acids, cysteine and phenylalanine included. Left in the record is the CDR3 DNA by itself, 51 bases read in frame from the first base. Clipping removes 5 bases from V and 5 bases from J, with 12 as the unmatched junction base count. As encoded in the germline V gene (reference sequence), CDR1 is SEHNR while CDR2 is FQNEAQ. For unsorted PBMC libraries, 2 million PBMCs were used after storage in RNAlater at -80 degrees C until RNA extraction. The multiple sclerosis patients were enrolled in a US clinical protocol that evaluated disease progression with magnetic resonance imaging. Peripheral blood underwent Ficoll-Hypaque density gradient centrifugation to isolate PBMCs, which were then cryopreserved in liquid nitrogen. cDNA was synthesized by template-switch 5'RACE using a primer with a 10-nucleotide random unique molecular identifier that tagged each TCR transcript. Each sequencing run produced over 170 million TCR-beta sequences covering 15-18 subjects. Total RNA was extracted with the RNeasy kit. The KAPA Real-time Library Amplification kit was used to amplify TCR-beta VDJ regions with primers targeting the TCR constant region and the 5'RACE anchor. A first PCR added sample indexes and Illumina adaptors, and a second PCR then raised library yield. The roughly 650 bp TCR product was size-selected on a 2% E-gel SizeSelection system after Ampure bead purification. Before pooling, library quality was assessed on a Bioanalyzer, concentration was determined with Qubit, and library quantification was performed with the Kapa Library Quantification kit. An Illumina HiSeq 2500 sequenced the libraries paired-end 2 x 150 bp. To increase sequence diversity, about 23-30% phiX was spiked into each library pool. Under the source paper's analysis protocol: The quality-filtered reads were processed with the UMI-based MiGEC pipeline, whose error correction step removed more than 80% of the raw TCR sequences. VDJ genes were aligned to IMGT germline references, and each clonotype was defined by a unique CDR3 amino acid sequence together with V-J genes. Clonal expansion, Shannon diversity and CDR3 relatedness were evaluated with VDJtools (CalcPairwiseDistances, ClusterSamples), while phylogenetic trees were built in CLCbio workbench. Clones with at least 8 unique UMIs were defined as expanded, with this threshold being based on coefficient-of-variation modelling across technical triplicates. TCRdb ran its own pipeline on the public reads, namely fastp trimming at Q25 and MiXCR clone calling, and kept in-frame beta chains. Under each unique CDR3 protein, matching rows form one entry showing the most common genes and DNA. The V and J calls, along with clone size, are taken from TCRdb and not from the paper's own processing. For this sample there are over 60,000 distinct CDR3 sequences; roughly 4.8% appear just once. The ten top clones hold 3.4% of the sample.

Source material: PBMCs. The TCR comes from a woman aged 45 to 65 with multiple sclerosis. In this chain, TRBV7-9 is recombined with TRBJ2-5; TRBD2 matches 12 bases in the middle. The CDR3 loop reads CASSRTSGGYMMETQYF. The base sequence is TGTGCCAGCAGCAGAACTAGCGGGGGGTATATGATGGAGACCCAGTACTTC. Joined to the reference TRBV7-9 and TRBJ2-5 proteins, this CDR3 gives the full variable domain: DTGVSQNPRHKITKRGQNVTFRCDPISEHNRLYWYRQTLGQGPEFLTYFQNEAQLEKSRLLSDRFSAERPKGSFSTLEIQRTEQGDSAMYLCASSRTSGGYMMETQYFGPGTRLLVL.